The rows below give T cell receptor beta chains drawn from one sample of a study of control samples from healthy donors and cancer patients. Sequencing was performed with immunoSEQ multiplex PCR; in TCRdb, only in-frame clones are kept and a portion is missing. Of tens of thousands of clones listed, approximately 89% were seen once; the top ten hold about 0.91%. The specimen was PBMCs. These receptors all stem from a man aged 25-45 years with colorectal cancer. Each CDR3 is given with its conserved first and last residue. D genes are given only for firm matches. The size field is filled for only some rows; it gives once, few, many or a size class.

j_gene	abundance	v_gene	d_gene	CDR3aa	CDR3nt
TRBJ1-2	NA	TRBV7-9	NA	CASRAQEGLAIKHNYGYTF	TGTGCCAGCAGGGCTCAGGAAGGGCTGGCGATAAAGCATAACTATGGCTACACCTTC
TRBJ1-2	NA	TRBV5-1	TRBD1	CASSLIPGQDYGYTF	TGCGCCAGCAGCTTGATACCGGGACAGGACTATGGCTACACCTTC
TRBJ2-5	NA	TRBV7-8	NA	CASSVSGATSPQETQYF	TGTGCCAGCAGCGTCTCGGGCGCCACCAGTCCCCAAGAGACCCAGTACTTC
TRBJ2-1	NA	TRBV27	TRBD1	CASSFGTGLGNEQFF	TGTGCCAGCAGTTTCGGGACAGGGCTTGGCAATGAGCAGTTCTTC
TRBJ2-6	NA	TRBV9	TRBD1	CASSGRQGLSRTGANVLTF	TGTGCCAGCAGCGGTCGACAGGGTCTGTCCAGAACTGGGGCCAACGTCCTGACTTTC
TRBJ2-1	NA	TRBV7-9	TRBD2	CTSSLWGGEQFF	TGTACCAGCAGCTTGTGGGGAGGGGAGCAGTTCTTC
TRBJ1-4	once	TRBV6-6	NA	CASSPQGSRVEKLFF	TGTGCCAGCAGTCCTCAGGGATCCAGGGTTGAAAAACTGTTTTTT
TRBJ2-7	NA	TRBV24-1	NA	CATSEDTPDPYEQYF	TGTGCCACCAGTGAGGACACTCCGGACCCCTACGAGCAGTACTTC
TRBJ2-6	once	TRBV7-2	TRBD2	CASSLWAGAGANVLTF	TGTGCCAGCAGCTTATGGGCGGGAGCTGGGGCCAACGTCCTGACTTTC
TRBJ2-1	NA	TRBV6-5	TRBD1	CASSTQGAGYNEQFF	TGTGCCAGCAGTACACAGGGGGCTGGCTACAATGAGCAGTTCTTC
TRBJ2-5	NA	TRBV9	TRBD1	CASSVGGGTGSSGQQETQYF	TGTGCCAGCAGCGTAGGAGGAGGGACAGGGTCGTCGGGGCAGCAAGAGACCCAGTACTTC
TRBJ1-6	NA	TRBV6-2/TRBV6-3	TRBD1	CASSYSGQGDYNSPLHF	TGTGCCAGCAGTTACTCCGGACAGGGTGATTATAATTCACCCCTCCACTTT
TRBJ1-3	NA	TRBV29-1	TRBD1	CSGTGVAGNTIYF	TGCAGCGGAACAGGGGTAGCTGGAAACACCATATATTTT
TRBJ1-2	NA	TRBV6-5	NA	CASSRHELIYGYTF	TGTGCCAGCAGCCGACACGAACTCATCTATGGCTACACCTTC
TRBJ2-3	few	TRBV6-4	TRBD2	CASSSGGATDTQYF	TGTGCCAGCAGTAGCGGGGGGGCCACAGATACGCAGTATTTT
TRBJ2-1	NA	TRBV24-1	NA	CATSGLRGGNNEQFF	TGTGCCACCAGTGGGCTAAGGGGGGGAAACAATGAGCAGTTCTTC
TRBJ1-4	once	TRBV11-2	NA	CASSLGPVNNEKLFF	TGTGCCAGCAGCTTAGGGCCAGTTAATAATGAAAAACTGTTTTTT
TRBJ1-2	once	TRBV6-4	NA	CASSDSGQANYGYTF	TGTGCCAGCAGTGACTCGGGACAAGCTAACTATGGCTACACCTTC
TRBJ1-1	NA	TRBV7-9	TRBD1	CASSIRQGADTEAFF	TGTGCCAGCAGCATAAGACAGGGGGCGGACACTGAAGCTTTCTTT
TRBJ1-2	NA	TRBV6-6	NA	CASTQVGSNYGYTF	TGTGCCAGCACCCAGGTCGGCAGCAACTATGGCTACACCTTC
TRBJ2-7	NA	TRBV5-4	NA	CASSIGLTEGQYF	TGTGCCAGCAGCATAGGACTAACCGAAGGGCAGTACTTC
TRBJ2-1	NA	TRBV6-2/TRBV6-3	NA	CASSYPPNEQFF	TGTGCCAGCAGTTACCCCCCAAATGAGCAGTTCTTC
TRBJ2-7	NA	TRBV12-5	TRBD1	CASGLTSTGFGIYEQYF	TGTGCTAGTGGTTTGACCTCGACAGGGTTCGGGATCTACGAGCAGTACTTC
TRBJ1-1	NA	TRBV10-3	NA	CAISESKQGRTEAFF	TGTGCCATCAGTGAGTCGAAACAGGGAAGGACTGAAGCTTTCTTT
TRBJ2-2	NA	TRBV9	TRBD1	CASSARQGRDGELFF	TGTGCCAGCAGCGCCAGACAGGGACGGGACGGGGAGCTGTTTTTT
TRBJ2-3	NA	TRBV25-1	TRBD1	CASSDTSGQGAADTQYF	TGTGCCAGCAGTGATACGAGTGGGCAGGGGGCCGCAGATACGCAGTATTTT
TRBJ2-1	NA	TRBV9	TRBD2	CASSVVERGGVWDEQFF	TGTGCCAGCAGCGTAGTGGAGCGGGGGGGCGTTTGGGATGAGCAGTTCTTC
TRBJ1-1	NA	TRBV19	TRBD1	CASSPQGAVNTEAFF	TGTGCCAGTAGTCCACAGGGGGCTGTGAACACTGAAGCTTTCTTT
TRBJ1-5	once	TRBV5-5	NA	CASSKRPGLPQHF	TGTGCCAGCAGCAAACGGCCAGGGCTACCCCAGCATTTT
TRBJ2-5	once	TRBV24-1	NA	CATSGGAETQYF	TGTGCCACCAGTGGGGGGGCTGAGACCCAGTACTTC
TRBJ2-7	NA	TRBV7-9	TRBD2	CASSDTIPSSGGSYEQYF	TGTGCCAGCAGCGACACGATTCCCTCTAGCGGGGGCTCCTACGAGCAGTACTTC
TRBJ2-6	NA	TRBV3-1/TRBV3-2	TRBD2	CASSQPLAGVSGANVLTF	TGTGCCAGCAGCCAGCCTCTAGCGGGGGTGTCTGGGGCCAACGTCCTGACTTTC
TRBJ1-1	NA	TRBV5-1	NA	CASSLGAEAFF	TGCGCCAGCAGCTTAGGAGCTGAAGCTTTCTTT
TRBJ1-2	NA	TRBV29-1	NA	CSVETDSNYGYTF	TGCAGCGTTGAAACAGACTCCAACTATGGCTACACCTTC
TRBJ2-1	NA	TRBV2	NA	CASSAEGGGFDEQFF	TGTGCCAGCAGTGCTGAAGGGGGTGGATTCGATGAGCAGTTCTTC
TRBJ1-3	NA	TRBV4-3	NA	CASSQDSWDTIYF	TGCGCCAGCAGCCAAGATTCGTGGGACACCATATATTTT
TRBJ1-6	few	TRBV5-4	NA	CASSSRSGIGSPLHF	TGTGCCAGCAGCTCTCGGTCAGGAATAGGGTCACCCCTCCACTTT
TRBJ1-5	NA	TRBV18	NA	CASSPELNQPQHF	TGTGCCAGCTCACCGGAACTAAATCAGCCCCAGCATTTT
TRBJ2-5	NA	TRBV7-9	NA	CASSPGYQETQYF	TGTGCCAGCAGCCCGGGGTACCAAGAGACCCAGTACTTC
TRBJ2-3	NA	TRBV30	NA	CAWSVGQPDTQYF	TGTGCCTGGAGTGTCGGCCAGCCAGATACGCAGTATTTT
TRBJ2-7	NA	TRBV19	TRBD2	CASSPGGGRAYEQYF	TGTGCCAGTAGTCCCGGGGGGGGGAGGGCCTACGAGCAGTACTTC
TRBJ2-2	NA	TRBV7-6	NA	CASSPRPRGSDTGELFF	TGTGCCAGCAGCCCAAGGCCCCGGGGGAGTGACACCGGGGAGCTGTTTTTT
TRBJ2-2	once	TRBV5-1	TRBD1	CASSLRQGATGELFF	TGCGCCAGCAGCTTACGACAGGGGGCCACCGGGGAGCTGTTTTTT
TRBJ1-5	NA	TRBV6-1	NA	CASSGGRPGSNQPQHF	TGTGCCAGCAGTGGAGGACGTCCAGGAAGCAATCAGCCCCAGCATTTT
TRBJ1-1	NA	TRBV2	TRBD1	CASSESLGQGTLNTEAFF	TGTGCCAGCAGTGAAAGCCTCGGACAGGGGACTCTGAACACTGAAGCTTTCTTT
TRBJ1-6	NA	TRBV18	TRBD1	CASLIDRGNSPLHF	TGTGCCAGCCTAATAGACAGGGGTAATTCACCCCTCCACTTT
TRBJ1-2	once	TRBV2	NA	CASRYSLDLYGYTF	TGTGCCAGCAGATACAGCCTCGACCTGTATGGCTACACCTTC
TRBJ1-4	NA	TRBV7-6	NA	CASSLGPGLATNEKLFF	TGTGCCAGCAGCTTAGGTCCGGGACTTGCAACTAATGAAAAACTGTTTTTT
TRBJ2-7	once	TRBV11-3	NA	CASSLGPQLAYEQYF	TGTGCCAGCAGCTTAGGTCCACAGCTCGCCTACGAGCAGTACTTC
TRBJ2-2	NA	TRBV5-4	NA	CASSARVAPRDTGELFF	TGTGCCAGCAGCGCCCGGGTGGCCCCCCGGGACACCGGGGAGCTGTTTTTT
TRBJ1-1	NA	TRBV7-9	TRBD1	CASSIQTGMDTEAFF	TGTGCCAGCAGCATTCAGACAGGGATGGACACTGAAGCTTTCTTT
TRBJ1-3	few	TRBV4-3	NA	CASSQFHSSGNTIYF	TGCGCCAGCAGCCAATTCCATTCTTCTGGAAACACCATATATTTT
TRBJ2-5	NA	TRBV3-1/TRBV3-2	TRBD2	CASSPTVSGGAETQYF	TGTGCCAGCAGCCCGACCGTTAGCGGGGGAGCAGAGACCCAGTACTTC
TRBJ2-1	once	TRBV20-1	TRBD1	CSAISGTGGLF	TGCAGTGCTATCTCCGGGACAGGGGGCCTCTTC